The clone carrying this T cell receptor (beta chain) was detected only a few times. The antigen remains unidentified. Sample-barcoded 5' priming and a J-beta primer mix drove a second PCR of roughly 6 to 12 cycles. Every individual sample yielded 3 million or more paired-end reads (each containing CDR3). One entry per CDR3 protein results from TCRdb running MiXCR on the 5' RACE reads. Of about 1.8 million distinct CDR3 sequences in the sample, approximately 50% were seen once. These data belong to a study of blood T cells in healthy people across ages. Study context: In model experiments, template switching was able to capture about one barcoded beta molecule for every two T cells that were present.

General study findings and limits: With donor CMV status unknown, expanded clonotype changes were possibly confounded.

V was pared by 2 bases and J by 1 base, with 7 bases of the junction left unmatched. Germline CDR1 reads MNHEY; CDR2 reads SVGAGI. CDR3 length equals 16 residues. The V and J genes are TRBV6-5 and TRBJ2-5; 7 positions agree with TRBD2. This clonotype was obtained from a woman aged 40 to 50 in good health. Source material: blood. CDR3 loop: CASSYDETSSQETQYF. As DNA, the CDR3 is TGTGCCAGCAGTTACGACGAGACTAGCAGCCAAGAGACCCAGTACTTC.